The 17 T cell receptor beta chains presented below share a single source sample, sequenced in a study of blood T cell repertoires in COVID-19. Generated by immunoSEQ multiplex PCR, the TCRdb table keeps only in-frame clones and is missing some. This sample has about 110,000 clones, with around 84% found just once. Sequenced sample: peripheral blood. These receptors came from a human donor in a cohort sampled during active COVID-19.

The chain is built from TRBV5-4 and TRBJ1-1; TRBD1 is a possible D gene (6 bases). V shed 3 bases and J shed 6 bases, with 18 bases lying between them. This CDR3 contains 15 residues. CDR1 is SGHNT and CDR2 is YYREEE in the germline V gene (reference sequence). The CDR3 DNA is TGTGCCAGCAGCTCGAAGCATGGACAGCGGCCTGAAGCTTTCTTT. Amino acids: CASSSKHGQRPEAFF.

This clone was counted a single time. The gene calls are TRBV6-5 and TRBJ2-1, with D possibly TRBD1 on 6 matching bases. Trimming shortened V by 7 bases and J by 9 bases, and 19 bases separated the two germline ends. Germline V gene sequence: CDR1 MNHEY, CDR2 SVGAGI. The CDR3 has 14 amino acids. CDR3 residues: CASTPRGSNGEQFF. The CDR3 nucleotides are TGTGCCAGCACCCCCAGGGGAAGTAACGGTGAGCAGTTCTTC.

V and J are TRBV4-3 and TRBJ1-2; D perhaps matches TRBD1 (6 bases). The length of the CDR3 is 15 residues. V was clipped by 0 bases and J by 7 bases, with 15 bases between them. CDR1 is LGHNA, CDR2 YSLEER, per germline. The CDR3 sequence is CASSQDGSGVGGYTF. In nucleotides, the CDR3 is TGCGCCAGCAGCCAAGATGGTTCAGGGGTGGGTGGCTACACCTTC.

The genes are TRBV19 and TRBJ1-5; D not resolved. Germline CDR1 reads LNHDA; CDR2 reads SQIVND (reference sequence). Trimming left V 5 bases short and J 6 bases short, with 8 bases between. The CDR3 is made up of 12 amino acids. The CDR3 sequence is CASSSGGQPQHF. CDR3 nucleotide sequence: TGTGCCAGTAGTTCCGGCGGTCAGCCCCAGCATTTT.

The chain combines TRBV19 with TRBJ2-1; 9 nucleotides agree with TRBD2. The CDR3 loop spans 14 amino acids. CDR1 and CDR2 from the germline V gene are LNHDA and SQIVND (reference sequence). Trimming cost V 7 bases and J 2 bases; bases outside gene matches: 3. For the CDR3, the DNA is TGTGCCAGTACCCCTAGCGGGGCCTACAATGAGCAGTTCTTC. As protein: CASTPSGAYNEQFF.

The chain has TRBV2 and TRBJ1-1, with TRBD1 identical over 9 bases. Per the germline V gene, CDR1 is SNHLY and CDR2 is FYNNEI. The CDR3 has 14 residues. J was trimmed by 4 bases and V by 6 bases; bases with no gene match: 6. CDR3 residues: CASRTGGLGTEAFF. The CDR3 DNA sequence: TGTGCCAGCAGGACAGGGGGACTAGGCACTGAAGCTTTCTTT.

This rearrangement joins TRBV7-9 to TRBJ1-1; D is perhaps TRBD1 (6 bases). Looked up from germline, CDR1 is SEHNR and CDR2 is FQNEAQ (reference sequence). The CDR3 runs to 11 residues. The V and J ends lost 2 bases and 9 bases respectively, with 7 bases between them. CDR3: CASSLTGKAFF. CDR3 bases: TGTGCCAGCAGCTTAACAGGGAAAGCTTTCTTT. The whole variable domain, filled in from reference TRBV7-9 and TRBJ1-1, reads DTGVSQNPRHKITKRGQNVTFRCDPISEHNRLYWYRQTLGQGPEFLTYFQNEAQLEKSRLLSDRFSAERPKGSFSTLEIQRTEQGDSAMYLCASSLTGKAFFGQGTRLTVV.

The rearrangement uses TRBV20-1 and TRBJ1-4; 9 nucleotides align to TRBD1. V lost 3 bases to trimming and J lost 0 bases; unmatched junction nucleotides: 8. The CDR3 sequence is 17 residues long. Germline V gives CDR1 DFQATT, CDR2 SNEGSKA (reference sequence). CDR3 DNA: TGCAGTGCTAGTAACCGGGACAGGGTGCCAACTAATGAAAAACTGTTTTTT. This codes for CSASNRDRVPTNEKLFF.

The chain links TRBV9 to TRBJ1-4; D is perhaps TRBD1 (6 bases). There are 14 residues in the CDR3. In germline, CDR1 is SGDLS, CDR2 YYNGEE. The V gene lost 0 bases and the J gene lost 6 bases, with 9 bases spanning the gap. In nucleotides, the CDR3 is TGTGCCAGCAGCGTAGGACAGGTGGATGAAAAACTGTTTTTT. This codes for CASSVGQVDEKLFF.

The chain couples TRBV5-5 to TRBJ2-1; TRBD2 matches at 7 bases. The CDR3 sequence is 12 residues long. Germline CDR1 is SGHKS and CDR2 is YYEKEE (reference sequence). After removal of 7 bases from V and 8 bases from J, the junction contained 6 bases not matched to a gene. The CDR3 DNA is TGTGCCAGCGACCTGGGGGGGGATGAGCAGTTCTTC. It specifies CASDLGGDEQFF.

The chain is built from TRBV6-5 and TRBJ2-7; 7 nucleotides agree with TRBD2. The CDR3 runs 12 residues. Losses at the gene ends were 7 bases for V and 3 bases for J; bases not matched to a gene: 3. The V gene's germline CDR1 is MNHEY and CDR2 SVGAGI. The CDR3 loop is CASIGGIYEQYF. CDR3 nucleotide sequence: TGTGCCAGCATCGGGGGGATCTACGAGCAGTACTTC.

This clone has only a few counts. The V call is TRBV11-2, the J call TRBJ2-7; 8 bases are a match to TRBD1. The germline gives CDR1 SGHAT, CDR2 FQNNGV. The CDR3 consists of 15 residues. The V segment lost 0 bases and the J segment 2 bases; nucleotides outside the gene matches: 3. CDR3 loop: CASSLDGQGTYEQYF. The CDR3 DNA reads TGTGCCAGCAGCTTAGATGGACAGGGAACCTACGAGCAGTACTTC.

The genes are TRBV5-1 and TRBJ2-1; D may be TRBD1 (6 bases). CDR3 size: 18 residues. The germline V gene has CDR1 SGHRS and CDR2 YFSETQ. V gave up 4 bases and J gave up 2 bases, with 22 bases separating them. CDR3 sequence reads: CASSPRPDSKSTYNEQFF. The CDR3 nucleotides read TGCGCCAGCAGCCCTCGCCCGGACAGCAAGTCCACCTACAATGAGCAGTTCTTC.

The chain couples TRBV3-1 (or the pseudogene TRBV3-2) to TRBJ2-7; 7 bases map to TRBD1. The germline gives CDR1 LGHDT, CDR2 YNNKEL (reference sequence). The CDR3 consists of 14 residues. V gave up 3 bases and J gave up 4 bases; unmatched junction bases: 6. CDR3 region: CASSQTGIGYEQYF. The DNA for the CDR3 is TGTGCCAGCAGCCAGACAGGGATTGGGTACGAGCAGTACTTC.

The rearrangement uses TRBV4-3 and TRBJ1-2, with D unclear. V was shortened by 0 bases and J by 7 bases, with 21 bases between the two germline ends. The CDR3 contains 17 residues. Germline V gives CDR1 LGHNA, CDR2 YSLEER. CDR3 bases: TGCGCCAGCAGCCAAGAAGCGGTGTGGCAGGCCGTAAGTGGCTACACCTTC. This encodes CASSQEAVWQAVSGYTF.

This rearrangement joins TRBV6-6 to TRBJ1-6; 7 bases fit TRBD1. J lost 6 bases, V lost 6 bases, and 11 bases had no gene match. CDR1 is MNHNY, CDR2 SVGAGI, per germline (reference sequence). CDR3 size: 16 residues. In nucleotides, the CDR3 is TGTGCCAGCAGCTCTCGAACAGGGGACAGTAATTCACCCCTCCACTTT. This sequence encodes CASSSRTGDSNSPLHF.

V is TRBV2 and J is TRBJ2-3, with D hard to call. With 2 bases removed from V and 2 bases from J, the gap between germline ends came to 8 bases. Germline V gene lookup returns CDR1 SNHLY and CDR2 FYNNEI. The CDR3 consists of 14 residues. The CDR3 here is CASSEIWATDTQYF. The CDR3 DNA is TGTGCCAGCAGTGAAATTTGGGCCACAGATACGCAGTATTTT.